This T cell receptor beta chain stems from a study of identical twins. Trimming left V 7 bases short and J 4 bases short, with 16 bases between. This CDR3 is 14 amino acids long. In germline, CDR1 is SQVTM, CDR2 ANQGSEA. TCRdb redid the calling of the 5' RACE reads with MiXCR, one entry per CDR3 protein. The sample includes about 890,000 distinct CDR3 sequences, approximately 13% of them seen just once. This sample also appeared in a second study, on yellow fever vaccine responses in identical twins.

The chain joins TRBV29-1 to TRBJ2-2; D is perhaps TRBD1 or TRBD2 (5 bases each). What was sequenced was PBMCs. The sequence was obtained from a woman under 30 in good health. CDR3 in amino acids: CSAKNWGSTGELFF. CDR3 nucleotides: TGCAGCGCCAAAAATTGGGGGTCCACCGGGGAGCTGTTTTTT.